This TCR beta chain emerged from a study of T cells in Graves' hyperthyroidism and ophthalmopathy. This clonotype was found many times. Researchers took RNA transcripts and amplified the TCR beta CDR3 regions from them. HTBI primers were employed in a first-round RT-PCR of the TCR CDR3. TCRdb re-derived calls from the multiplex PCR reads in MiXCR, one entry per CDR3 protein. This table holds about 110,000 distinct CDR3 sequences, more than 15% found once. The source of this sequence is a woman aged 45-59 years with Graves' hyperthyroidism. Sequences were obtained from blood.

The CDR3 nucleotides are TGCGCCAGCAGCTTGGGAGTCCGACGGACAAATGAGCAGTTCTTC. As protein: CASSLGVRRTNEQFF. This chain connects TRBV5-1 to TRBJ2-1; tentative D call: TRBD1 (5 bases). Germline CDR1 is SGHRS and CDR2 is YFSETQ. Trimming left V 0 bases short and J 7 bases short, with 14 bases between. The CDR3 runs 15 residues.